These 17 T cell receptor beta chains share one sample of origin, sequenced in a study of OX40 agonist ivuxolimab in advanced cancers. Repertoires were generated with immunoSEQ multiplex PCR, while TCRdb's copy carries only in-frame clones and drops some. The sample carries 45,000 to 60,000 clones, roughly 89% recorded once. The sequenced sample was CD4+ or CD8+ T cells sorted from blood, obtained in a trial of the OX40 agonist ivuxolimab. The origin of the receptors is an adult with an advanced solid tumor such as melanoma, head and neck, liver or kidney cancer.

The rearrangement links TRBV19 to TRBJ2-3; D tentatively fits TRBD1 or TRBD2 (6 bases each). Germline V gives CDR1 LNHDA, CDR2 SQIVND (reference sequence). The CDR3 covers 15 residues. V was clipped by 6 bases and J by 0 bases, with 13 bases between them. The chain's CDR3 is CASRKGGFSTDTQYF. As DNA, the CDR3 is TGTGCCAGTAGGAAGGGGGGCTTTAGCACAGATACGCAGTATTTT.

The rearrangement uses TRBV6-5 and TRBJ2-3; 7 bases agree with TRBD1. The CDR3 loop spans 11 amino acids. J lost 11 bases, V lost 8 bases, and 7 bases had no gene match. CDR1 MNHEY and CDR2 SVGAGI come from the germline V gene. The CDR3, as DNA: TGTGCCAGCTTACAGGGGAACGAGCAGTATTTT. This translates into CASLQGNEQYF.

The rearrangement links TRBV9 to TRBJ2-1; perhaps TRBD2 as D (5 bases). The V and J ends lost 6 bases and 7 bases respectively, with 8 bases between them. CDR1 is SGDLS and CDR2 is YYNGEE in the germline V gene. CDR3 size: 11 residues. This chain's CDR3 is CASMGGNEQFF. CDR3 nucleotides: TGTGCCAGCATGGGCGGGAATGAGCAGTTCTTC.

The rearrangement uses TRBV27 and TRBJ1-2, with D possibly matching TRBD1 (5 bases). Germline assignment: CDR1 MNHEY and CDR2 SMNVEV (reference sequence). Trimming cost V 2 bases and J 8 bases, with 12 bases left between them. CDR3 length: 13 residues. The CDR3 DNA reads TGTGCCAGCAGTTTACGGGGGTTAGGGGGCTACACCTTC. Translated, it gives CASSLRGLGGYTF.

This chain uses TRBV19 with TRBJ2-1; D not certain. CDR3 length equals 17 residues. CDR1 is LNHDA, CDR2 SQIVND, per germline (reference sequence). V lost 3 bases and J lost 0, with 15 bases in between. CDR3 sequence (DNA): TGTGCCAGTAGTATTGGAAGCGTGTGGGACTCCTACAATGAGCAGTTCTTC. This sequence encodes CASSIGSVWDSYNEQFF.

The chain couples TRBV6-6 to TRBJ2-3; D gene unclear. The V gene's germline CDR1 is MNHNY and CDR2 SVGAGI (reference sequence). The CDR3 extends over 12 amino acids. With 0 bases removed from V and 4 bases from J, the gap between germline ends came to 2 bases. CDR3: CASSYSSDTQYF. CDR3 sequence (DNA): TGTGCCAGCAGTTACTCTTCAGATACGCAGTATTTT.

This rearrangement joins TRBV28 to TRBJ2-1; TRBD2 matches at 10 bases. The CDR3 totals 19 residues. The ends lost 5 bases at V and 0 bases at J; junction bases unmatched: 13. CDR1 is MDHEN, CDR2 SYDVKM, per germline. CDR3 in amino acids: CASSTPRLASGSSYNEQFF. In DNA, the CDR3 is TGTGCCAGCAGTACTCCTCGTTTAGCTAGCGGGAGCTCCTACAATGAGCAGTTCTTC.

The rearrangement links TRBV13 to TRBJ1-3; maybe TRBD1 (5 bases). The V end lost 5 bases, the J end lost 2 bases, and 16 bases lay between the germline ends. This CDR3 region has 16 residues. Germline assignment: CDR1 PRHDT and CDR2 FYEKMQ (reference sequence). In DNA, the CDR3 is TGTGCCAGCAGCCCCCTTCCAGGGTCGCCTGGAAACACCATATATTTT. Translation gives CASSPLPGSPGNTIYF.

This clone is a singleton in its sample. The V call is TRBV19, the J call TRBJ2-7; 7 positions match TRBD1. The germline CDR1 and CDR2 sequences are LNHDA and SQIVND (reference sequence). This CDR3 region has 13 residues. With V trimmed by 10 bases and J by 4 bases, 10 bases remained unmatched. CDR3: CATGQALGYEQYF. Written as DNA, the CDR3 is TGTGCCACCGGACAGGCTCTAGGATACGAGCAGTACTTC.

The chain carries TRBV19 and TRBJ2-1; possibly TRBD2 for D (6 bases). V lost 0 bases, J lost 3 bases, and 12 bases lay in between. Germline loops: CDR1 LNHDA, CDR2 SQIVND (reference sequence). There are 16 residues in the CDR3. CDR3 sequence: CASSIEGWGLYNEQFF. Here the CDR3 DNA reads TGTGCCAGTAGTATAGAGGGGTGGGGACTCTACAATGAGCAGTTCTTC.

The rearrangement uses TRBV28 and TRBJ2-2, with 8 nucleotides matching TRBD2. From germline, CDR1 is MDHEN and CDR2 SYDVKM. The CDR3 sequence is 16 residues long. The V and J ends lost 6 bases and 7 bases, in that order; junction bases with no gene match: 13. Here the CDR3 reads CASRHTGAGDLGELFF. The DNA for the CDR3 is TGTGCCAGCAGACATACCGGAGCGGGAGACCTCGGGGAGCTGTTTTTT.

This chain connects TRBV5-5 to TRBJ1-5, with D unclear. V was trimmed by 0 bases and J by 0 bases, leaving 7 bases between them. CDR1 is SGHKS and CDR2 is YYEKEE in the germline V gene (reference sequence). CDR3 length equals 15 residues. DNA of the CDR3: TGTGCCAGCAGCTTGGTCCCAAATAGCAATCAGCCCCAGCATTTT. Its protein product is CASSLVPNSNQPQHF.

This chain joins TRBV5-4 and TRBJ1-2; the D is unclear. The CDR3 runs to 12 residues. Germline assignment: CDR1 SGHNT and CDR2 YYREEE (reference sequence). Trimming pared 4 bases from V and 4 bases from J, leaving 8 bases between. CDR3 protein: CASSPGIYGYTF. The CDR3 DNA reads TGTGCCAGCAGCCCAGGTATCTATGGCTACACCTTC.

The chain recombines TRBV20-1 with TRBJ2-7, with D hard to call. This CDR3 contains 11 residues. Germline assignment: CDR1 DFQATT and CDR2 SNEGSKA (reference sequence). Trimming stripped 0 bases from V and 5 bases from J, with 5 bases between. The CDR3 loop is CSARDGDEQYV. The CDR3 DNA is TGCAGTGCTAGAGATGGGGACGAGCAGTACGTC.

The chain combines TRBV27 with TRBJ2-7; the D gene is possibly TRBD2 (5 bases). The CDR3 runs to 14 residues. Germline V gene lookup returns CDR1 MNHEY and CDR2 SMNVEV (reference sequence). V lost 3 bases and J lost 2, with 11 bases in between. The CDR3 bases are TGTGCCAGCAGTTTGTCCGGACTTGCCTACGAGCAGTACTTC. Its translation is CASSLSGLAYEQYF.

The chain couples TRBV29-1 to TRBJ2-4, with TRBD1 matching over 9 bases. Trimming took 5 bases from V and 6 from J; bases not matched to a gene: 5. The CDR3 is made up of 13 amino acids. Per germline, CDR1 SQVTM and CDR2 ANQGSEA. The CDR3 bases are TGCAGCGTTTGGGGACAGGGTGGAAACATTCAGTACTTC. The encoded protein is CSVWGQGGNIQYF.

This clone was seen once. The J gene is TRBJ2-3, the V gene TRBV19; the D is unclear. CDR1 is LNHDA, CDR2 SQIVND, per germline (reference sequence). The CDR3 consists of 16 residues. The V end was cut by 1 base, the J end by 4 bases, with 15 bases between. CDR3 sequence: CASSIGGLSGSDTQYF. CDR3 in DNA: TGTGCCAGTAGTATAGGGGGTTTGTCCGGCTCAGATACGCAGTATTTT.